These 16 T cell receptor beta chains were all obtained from the same sample, sequenced in a study of T cell responses to AZD1222 COVID-19 vaccine. The repertoire was sequenced with immunoSEQ multiplex PCR; TCRdb's copy has only in-frame clones and lacks some. This sample has 100,000 to 120,000 clones, with roughly 89% found just once. Sequenced here: peripheral blood, sampled 28 days after the second AZD1222 dose. The receptors were sampled from an adult who received the AZD1222 COVID-19 vaccine.

The chain recombines TRBV11-3 with TRBJ2-3; D gene uncertain. CDR1 SGHNT and CDR2 YENEEA come from the germline V gene. This CDR3 has 11 residues. V was trimmed by 2 bases and J by 5 bases, leaving 2 bases between them. CDR3 in amino acids: CASSLQDTQYF. CDR3 nucleotides: TGTGCCAGCAGCTTACAAGATACGCAGTATTTT.

This chain uses TRBV19 with TRBJ2-7; 10 nucleotides agree with TRBD1. Germline V gene lookup returns CDR1 LNHDA and CDR2 SQIVND (reference sequence). The CDR3 is made up of 15 amino acids. V gave up 5 bases and J gave up 1 base; unmatched junction bases: 5. CDR3: CASSLRDRGSYEQYF. In DNA form, the CDR3 reads TGTGCCAGTAGTCTCCGGGACAGGGGATCCTACGAGCAGTACTTC.

The genes are TRBV3-1 (or the pseudogene TRBV3-2) and TRBJ2-2, with D perhaps matching TRBD2 (7 bases). Trimming removed 7 bases at V and 5 bases at J, with 23 bases between. CDR3 length: 17 residues. The germline CDR1 and CDR2 sequences are LGHDT and YNNKEL (reference sequence). This chain's CDR3 is CASISLRGQGSTGELFF. Here the CDR3 DNA reads TGTGCCAGCATTTCTCTGCGGGGGCAGGGGTCGACCGGGGAGCTGTTTTTT.

This rearrangement joins TRBV5-1 to TRBJ1-2; D might be TRBD1 (5 bases). V was pared by 0 bases and J by 8 bases, with 20 bases between. The germline V gene encodes CDR1 SGHRS and CDR2 YFSETQ. CDR3 size: 16 residues. The CDR3 region is CASSLAINTRGSGYTF. The CDR3 DNA sequence: TGCGCCAGCAGCTTGGCCATTAATACAAGGGGAAGCGGCTACACCTTC.

DNA for the CDR3: TGTGCCAGCAGCTGGCCCGGGACAGGGGGGTACGAGCAGTACTTC. Its translation: CASSWPGTGGYEQYF. The rearrangement links TRBV3-1 (or the pseudogene TRBV3-2) to TRBJ2-7; 11 bases line up with TRBD1. This CDR3 comprises 15 residues. Germline V gene lookup returns CDR1 LGHDT and CDR2 YNNKEL (reference sequence). V lost 5 bases to trimming and J lost 4 bases; unmatched junction nucleotides: 7.

The V call is TRBV6-5, the J call TRBJ1-4; 7 nucleotides match TRBD1. The ends lost 8 bases at V and 10 bases at J; junction bases unmatched: 7. The CDR3 sequence is 12 residues long. Germline loops: CDR1 MNHEY, CDR2 SVGAGI. CDR3 DNA sequence: TGTGCCAGCCGACAGGGATTTGGAAAACTGTTTTTT. Translation gives CASRQGFGKLFF.

The V gene is TRBV6-5, the J gene TRBJ1-2; D is undetermined. CDR3 size: 16 residues. CDR1 and CDR2 (germline): MNHEY, SVGAGI. V shed 0 bases and J shed 5 bases, with 16 bases lying between them. CDR3 sequence (DNA): TGTGCCAGCAGTTACTCGTATTCACCTATGGAGTATGGCTACACCTTC. This encodes CASSYSYSPMEYGYTF.

V usage is TRBV9 and J usage is TRBJ1-3, with D tentatively TRBD1 (5 bases). V dropped 0 bases and J dropped 0 bases, with 13 bases sitting between them. The germline V gene encodes CDR1 SGDLS and CDR2 YYNGEE. The CDR3 has 17 amino acids. CDR3 sequence: CASSVGGRAYSGNTIYF. CDR3 DNA sequence: TGTGCCAGCAGCGTAGGGGGCAGGGCTTACTCTGGAAACACCATATATTTT.

This clone has just one count. CDR3 nucleotides: TGTGCCAGCAGCCCTACAGGGGCGCCCCCCGCCGAAGCTTTCTTT. Its protein product is CASSPTGAPPAEAFF. This chain connects TRBV5-8 to TRBJ1-1; 7 bases map to TRBD1. Germline V gene data show CDR1 as SGHTS and CDR2 as YDEGEE. The CDR3 sequence is 15 residues long. Trimming at V came to 4 bases and at J to 8 bases, leaving 14 bases not matched to a gene.

This chain connects TRBV13 to TRBJ2-3, with D possibly TRBD1 on 6 matching bases. This CDR3 is 15 amino acids long. Germline CDR1 and CDR2: PRHDT and FYEKMQ (reference sequence). Trimming pared 6 bases from V and 2 bases from J, leaving 15 bases between. The CDR3 DNA is TGTGCCAGCAGATACGAGGGACAAGACACAGATACGCAGTATTTT. Translating it yields CASRYEGQDTDTQYF.

The chain combines TRBV6-5 with TRBJ1-3; D unresolved. The CDR3 has 15 amino acids. CDR1 MNHEY and CDR2 SVGAGI come from the germline V gene. V lost 6 bases and J lost 3, with 15 bases in between. The CDR3 loop is CASRDEKTRGNTIYF. CDR3 nucleotides: TGTGCCAGCAGGGACGAAAAGACCCGTGGAAACACCATATATTTT.

The chain links TRBV12-3 or TRBV12-4 to TRBJ1-5; D is perhaps TRBD1 (6 bases). CDR3 length: 13 amino acids. Between the trimmed V and J ends, which lost 6 bases and 4 bases, there was a span of 10 bases. DNA of the CDR3: TGTGCCAGCAGGACAACAGGGAATCAGCCCCAGCATTTT. As protein: CASRTTGNQPQHF.

This chain links TRBV5-1 with TRBJ1-1; tentatively, D is TRBD1 (6 bases). CDR1 SGHRS and CDR2 YFSETQ come from the germline V gene. V gave up 0 bases and J gave up 4 bases, with 13 bases separating them. The CDR3 totals 15 residues. Here the CDR3 reads CASSLAGGGPTEAFF. CDR3 in DNA: TGCGCCAGCAGCTTGGCCGGCGGGGGGCCCACTGAAGCTTTCTTT. Variable domain in full (rest from reference TRBV5-1 and TRBJ1-1): KAGVTQTPRYLIKTRGQQVTLSCSPISGHRSVSWYQQTPGQGLQFLFEYFSETQRNKGNFPGRFSGRQFSNSRSEMNVSTLELGDSALYLCASSLAGGGPTEAFFGQGTRLTVV.

The chain carries TRBV27 and TRBJ1-6, with D maybe TRBD1 (5 bases). V was pared by 1 base and J by 6 bases, with 13 bases between. The V gene's germline CDR1 is MNHEY and CDR2 SMNVEV (reference sequence). The CDR3 runs 16 residues. This CDR3 reads CASSLFNRQINSPLHF. For the CDR3, the DNA is TGTGCCAGCAGTTTATTTAATCGACAGATTAATTCACCCCTCCACTTT.

The V and J genes are TRBV7-8 and TRBJ1-2; D unclear. With 5 bases removed from V and 6 bases from J, the gap between germline ends came to 10 bases. The germline CDR1 and CDR2 sequences are SGHVS and FQNEAQ. This CDR3 is 12 amino acids long. Here the CDR3 DNA reads TGTGCCAGCAGCCCCACCCCGGATGGCTACACCTTC. Translating it yields CASSPTPDGYTF.

This chain uses TRBV4-1 with TRBJ1-2; D perhaps matches TRBD1 (5 bases). Germline CDR1 MGHRA, CDR2 YSYEKL. The CDR3 extends over 19 amino acids. Trimming took 2 bases from V and 5 from J, leaving 27 bases between them. CDR3 nucleotides: TGCGCCAGCAGCCAAAGCGGGACTATAGGGGCAGGGTCGGGTTATGGCTACACCTTC. Amino acid sequence: CASSQSGTIGAGSGYGYTF.